This paragraph reports one TCR beta chain. These data come from a study of blood T cell repertoires in COVID-19. Trimming took off 0 bases at V and 0 bases at J, with 11 bases between the two ends. This CDR3 contains 16 residues. Germline lookup yields CDR1 LNHNV and CDR2 YYDKDF (reference sequence). The table came from immunoSEQ multiplex PCR; TCRdb's copy has only in-frame clones and leaves some out. The table records 260,000 or so clones, approximately 84% of them present only once. V and J are TRBV15 and TRBJ1-1, with D hard to call. This TCR was recovered from a human donor in a cohort sampled during active COVID-19. Sequences were obtained from peripheral blood. CDR3 bases: TGTGCCACCAGCAGAGACTCTCGGGGTCTGAACACTGAAGCTTTCTTT. It codes for CATSRDSRGLNTEAFF.